Following are 17 T cell receptor beta chains from one sample sequenced in a study of blood T cell repertoires in COVID-19. Method: immunoSEQ multiplex PCR; TCRdb's copy keeps in-frame clones and lacks some. The sample lists about 180,000 clones; approximately 89% were seen once. The sample consisted of PBMCs or T cells enriched from blood (not recorded which). Receptors originate from a woman aged 40 to 50 with acute COVID-19.

DNA for the CDR3: TGTGCCAGTAGACGAACAGGCACAGATACGCAGTATTTT. It codes for CASRRTGTDTQYF. The rearrangement links TRBV19 to TRBJ2-3; D is ambiguous. The germline gives CDR1 LNHDA, CDR2 SQIVND (reference sequence). The V end was cut by 6 bases, the J end by 1 base, with 8 bases between. The CDR3 contains 13 residues.

In this sample, this clone turned up a few times. The gene calls are TRBV6-5 and TRBJ1-3; 7 bases align to TRBD1. J gave up 6 bases and V 4 bases, and 3 bases lay outside the gene matches. CDR1 is MNHEY, CDR2 SVGAGI, per germline. CDR3 size: 13 residues. CDR3 sequence: CASSLDRSNTIYF. For the CDR3, the DNA is TGTGCCAGCAGTTTGGACAGGTCAAACACCATATATTTT.

This rearrangement joins TRBV11-2 to TRBJ2-1; 7 bases agree with TRBD2. Germline V gene sequence: CDR1 SGHAT, CDR2 FQNNGV. The V segment lost 2 bases and the J segment 9 bases; nucleotides outside the gene matches: 4. The CDR3 runs 13 residues. DNA of the CDR3: TGTGCCAGCAGCTTATTGCGGGAGTCTGAGCAGTTCTTC. Amino acids: CASSLLRESEQFF.

The CDR3 loop reads CASSPTTLGYEQYF. Written as DNA, the CDR3 is TGTGCCAGCTCACCGACTACGCTAGGCTACGAGCAGTACTTC. The chain has TRBV18 and TRBJ2-7; maybe TRBD2 (5 bases). Germline values: CDR1 KGHSH, CDR2 LQKENI. Trimming left V 3 bases short and J 3 bases short, with 12 bases between. CDR3 length: 14 residues.

The chain combines TRBV18 with TRBJ2-3, with 10 bases fitting TRBD1. Germline CDR1 is KGHSH and CDR2 is LQKENI. V was clipped by 1 base and J by 2 bases; unmatched bases: 6. The CDR3 totals 17 residues. CDR3 DNA sequence: TGTGCCAGCTCACCACTTCGGACAGGGGGGAACACAGATACGCAGTATTTT. It yields the protein CASSPLRTGGNTDTQYF.

The chain employs TRBV12-3 or TRBV12-4 and TRBJ2-7; tentatively, D is TRBD2 (6 bases). The CDR3 spans 12 residues. With 7 bases removed from V and 7 bases from J, the gap between germline ends came to 14 bases. The CDR3 loop reads CASTTRAGEQYF. CDR3 DNA: TGTGCCAGCACTACTAGGGCGGGGGAGCAGTACTTC.

This chain connects TRBV29-1 to TRBJ1-2; D is possibly TRBD1 (6 bases). The CDR3 has 14 amino acids. The V gene's germline CDR1 is SQVTM and CDR2 ANQGSEA. V gave up 1 base and J gave up 2 bases, with 11 bases separating them. CDR3 bases: TGCAGCGTTGAAGGTTGGCAGGGGAACTATGGCTACACCTTC. This gives the protein CSVEGWQGNYGYTF.

This rearrangement joins TRBV2 to TRBJ1-5, with a tentative D call TRBD1 (5 bases). Trimming cost V 1 base and J 5 bases, with 12 bases left between them. Germline CDR1 SNHLY, CDR2 FYNNEI. The CDR3 covers 15 residues. In DNA, the CDR3 is TGTGCCAGCAGTGAAGGTGCAGGGTCGGATCAGCCCCAGCATTTT. Translated, it gives CASSEGAGSDQPQHF.

CDR3 sequence: CASSYEEIRYGYTF. CDR3 bases: TGTGCCAGCAGCTATGAGGAGATTCGTTATGGCTACACCTTC. This rearrangement joins TRBV7-9 to TRBJ1-2; D uncertain. Per the germline V gene, CDR1 is SEHNR and CDR2 is FQNEAQ (reference sequence). This CDR3 is built from 14 residues. Deletions cut 4 bases from V and 5 bases from J, with 14 bases between.

Here the CDR3 reads CASSLFQGNYGYTF. The CDR3 nucleotides are TGTGCCAGCAGTTTATTTCAGGGAAACTATGGCTACACCTTC. The chain uses TRBV28 and TRBJ1-2; D possibly corresponds to TRBD1 (5 bases). V lost 1 base and J lost 2, with 8 bases in between. CDR1 and CDR2 (germline): MDHEN, SYDVKM. CDR3 size: 14 residues.

This chain uses TRBV7-9 with TRBJ2-2; D ambiguous. Germline V gene sequence: CDR1 SEHNR, CDR2 FQNEAQ (reference sequence). Deletions cut 5 bases from V and 0 bases from J, with 4 bases between. This CDR3 region has 13 residues. The CDR3 loop reads CASSPSNTGELFF. CDR3 DNA: TGTGCCAGCAGCCCTTCGAACACCGGGGAGCTGTTTTTT. The whole variable domain, remainder taken from reference TRBV7-9 and TRBJ2-2, is DTGVSQNPRHKITKRGQNVTFRCDPISEHNRLYWYRQTLGQGPEFLTYFQNEAQLEKSRLLSDRFSAERPKGSFSTLEIQRTEQGDSAMYLCASSPSNTGELFFGEGSRLTVL.

The CDR3 here is CASGYYGTGAQKLFF. The CDR3 bases are TGTGCCAGCGGGTATTACGGGACAGGGGCGCAAAAACTGTTTTTT. The chain joins TRBV7-9 to TRBJ1-4, with 10 positions matching TRBD1. CDR1 and CDR2 (germline): SEHNR, FQNEAQ (reference sequence). The trim removed 8 bases at V and 9 bases at J, leaving 12 bases unmatched. The length of the CDR3 is 15 residues.

This rearrangement joins TRBV7-9 to TRBJ2-7; TRBD1 matches at 8 bases. Germline loops: CDR1 SEHNR, CDR2 FQNEAQ (reference sequence). This CDR3 region has 14 residues. Unmatched junction bases numbered 8, after V lost 8 bases and J lost 2 bases. The CDR3 DNA sequence: TGTGCCAGCTCGCAGGGACAGGCTACCTACGAGCAGTACTTC. Amino acid sequence: CASSQGQATYEQYF.

The chain recombines TRBV28 with TRBJ1-1; TRBD1 agrees at 9 bases. Per germline, CDR1 MDHEN and CDR2 SYDVKM. The trim removed 5 bases at V and 4 bases at J, leaving 11 bases unmatched. The CDR3 sequence is 16 residues long. DNA of the CDR3: TGTGCCAGCAGTGTCTACAGGGGGCGAGCGGGCACTGAAGCTTTCTTT. It yields the protein CASSVYRGRAGTEAFF.

The chain carries TRBV2 and TRBJ1-6; D is unclear. V was cut by 0 bases and J by 10 bases, with 10 bases left in between. The germline V gene encodes CDR1 SNHLY and CDR2 FYNNEI. The CDR3 covers 14 residues. CDR3 residues: CASSEASGRSPLHF. The CDR3 coding sequence is TGTGCCAGCAGTGAAGCGAGTGGGAGATCACCCCTCCACTTT.

V and J are TRBV18 and TRBJ2-5, with D hard to call. V gave up 0 bases and J gave up 1 base, with 6 bases separating them. CDR3 length equals 14 residues. Germline CDR1 reads KGHSH; CDR2 reads LQKENI. In DNA, the CDR3 is TGTGCCAGCTCACCACCCTATCTCCAAGAGACCCAGTACTTC. It translates to CASSPPYLQETQYF.

The rearrangement uses TRBV5-1 and TRBJ2-1; TRBD2 aligns across 12 bases. CDR1 and CDR2 from the germline V gene are SGHRS and YFSETQ. This CDR3 has 16 amino acids. Trimming cost V 1 base and J 8 bases; bases outside gene matches: 7. The CDR3 bases are TGCGCCAGCAGCTTGCCTAGCGGGGGGGCGGGCGATGAGCAGTTCTTC. It specifies CASSLPSGGAGDEQFF.